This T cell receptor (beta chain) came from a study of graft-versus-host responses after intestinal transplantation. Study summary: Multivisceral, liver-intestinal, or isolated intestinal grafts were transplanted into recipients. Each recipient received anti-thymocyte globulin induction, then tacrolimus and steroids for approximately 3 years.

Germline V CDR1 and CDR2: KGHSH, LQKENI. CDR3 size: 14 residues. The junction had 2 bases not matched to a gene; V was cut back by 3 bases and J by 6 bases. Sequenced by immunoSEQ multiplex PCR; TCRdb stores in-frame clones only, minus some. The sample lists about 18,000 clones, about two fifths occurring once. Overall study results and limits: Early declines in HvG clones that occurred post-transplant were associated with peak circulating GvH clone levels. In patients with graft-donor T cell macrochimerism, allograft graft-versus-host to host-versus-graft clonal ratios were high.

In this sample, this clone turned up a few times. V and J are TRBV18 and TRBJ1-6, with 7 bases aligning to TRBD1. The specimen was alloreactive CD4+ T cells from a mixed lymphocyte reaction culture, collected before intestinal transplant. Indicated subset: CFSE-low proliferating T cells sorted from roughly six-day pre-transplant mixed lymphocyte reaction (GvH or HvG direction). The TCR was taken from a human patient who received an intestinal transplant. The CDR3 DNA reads TGTGCCAGCTCACCGGACAGGAGTAATTCACCCCTCCACTTT. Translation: CASSPDRSNSPLHF.